This is a list of T cell receptor beta chains from one sample in a study of T cell responses to AZD1222 COVID-19 vaccine. This table comes from immunoSEQ multiplex PCR, and its TCRdb copy is limited to in-frame clones, with some not included. The table has 150,000 to 200,000 clones, about 92% seen once. This sample comprised peripheral blood, obtained on day 0 of AZD1222 vaccination. The receptors derive from an adult in good health. Both conserved end residues are part of each CDR3.

CASSLIGGSGEKLFF,TRBJ1-4,TRBV7-2
CASRTPGIINEQFF,TRBJ2-1,TRBV6-5
CATSRGVSYNEQFF,TRBJ2-1,TRBV27
CASNPRTGSAYNEQFF,TRBJ2-1,TRBV5-1
CASSGGTAGRGQPQHF,TRBJ1-5,TRBV18
CAIGQNNEQFF,TRBJ2-1,TRBV10-3
CASSLVRDSMGYTF,TRBJ1-2,TRBV7-9
CASSQEIYAARTSSYEQYF,TRBJ2-7,TRBV4-2
CASTNERGGHGNQPQHF,TRBJ1-5,TRBV7-8
CAISESAGAYEQYF,TRBJ2-7,TRBV10-3
CASSLEGVPKAFF,TRBJ1-1,TRBV12-3/TRBV12-4
CASSQVPKNYEQYF,TRBJ2-7,TRBV3-1/TRBV3-2
CASSQEGTPHEQFF,TRBJ2-1,TRBV3-1/TRBV3-2
CASSIGDRTSSPLHF,TRBJ1-6,TRBV19
CASSITPRRTTNEKLFF,TRBJ1-4,TRBV19
CAIRGQGADYGYTF,TRBJ1-2,TRBV10-3
CGSRVNTEAFF,TRBJ1-1,TRBV20-1
CASSLTSGGLGDTQYF,TRBJ2-3,TRBV7-2
CASSFSGISYEQYF,TRBJ2-7,TRBV27
CASSQGQDYGYTF,TRBJ1-2,TRBV3-1/TRBV3-2
CSASGLNQPQHF,TRBJ1-5,TRBV20-1
CASSQGIGLEKLFF,TRBJ1-4,TRBV3-1/TRBV3-2
CASSYGQALLTEAFF,TRBJ1-1,TRBV6-5
CASRLLAQGDEQFF,TRBJ2-1,TRBV5-1
CATRRGDSSVDRYEQYF,TRBJ2-7,TRBV5-1
CASSYSGQGDRPQHF,TRBJ1-5,TRBV6-2/TRBV6-3
CASSVVAFTDTQYF,TRBJ2-3,TRBV9
CASSAIRTVRYNEQFF,TRBJ2-1,TRBV11-2
CASSLMSGYSNQPQHF,TRBJ1-5,TRBV27
CASSVGTRVIQYF,TRBJ2-4,TRBV12-3/TRBV12-4
CASSQGPGNEQFF,TRBJ2-1,TRBV4-1
CASSQDGYQPQHF,TRBJ1-5,TRBV7-9
CASSQRRGTEAFF,TRBJ1-1,TRBV6-2/TRBV6-3
CASRGQSPYGYTF,TRBJ1-2,TRBV5-6
CSVAYRDGAFF,TRBJ1-1,TRBV29-1
CASSYSESGSEQYF,TRBJ2-7,TRBV6-5
CASSQDQNRGDNEQFF,TRBJ2-1,TRBV3-1/TRBV3-2
CASTIPPGRGDGYTF,TRBJ1-2,TRBV28
CASSIEARQTYEQYF,TRBJ2-7,TRBV19
CASRGGGAGGETQYF,TRBJ2-5,TRBV4-2
CASSLGAELYSNQPQHF,TRBJ1-5,TRBV5-6
CASSPDGRDTIYF,TRBJ1-3,TRBV5-1
CASSPATGVNQPQHF,TRBJ1-5,TRBV18
CASSTGLAGTGELFF,TRBJ2-2,TRBV11-3
CASSQGSSYTYEQYF,TRBJ2-7,TRBV4-3
CASSYSWGQSGNTIYF,TRBJ1-3,TRBV6-5
CASSRDEPVNTGELFF,TRBJ2-2,TRBV27
CASSPGLWEGVYGYTF,TRBJ1-2,TRBV5-5
CASSLTGGRPQHF,TRBJ1-5,TRBV19
CASSRQGIYNEQFF,TRBJ2-1,TRBV19
CASMQPQRNYGYTF,TRBJ1-2,TRBV6-6
CASTSGGAGGELFF,TRBJ2-2,TRBV10-2
CASSYGTATNEKLFF,TRBJ1-4,TRBV6-5